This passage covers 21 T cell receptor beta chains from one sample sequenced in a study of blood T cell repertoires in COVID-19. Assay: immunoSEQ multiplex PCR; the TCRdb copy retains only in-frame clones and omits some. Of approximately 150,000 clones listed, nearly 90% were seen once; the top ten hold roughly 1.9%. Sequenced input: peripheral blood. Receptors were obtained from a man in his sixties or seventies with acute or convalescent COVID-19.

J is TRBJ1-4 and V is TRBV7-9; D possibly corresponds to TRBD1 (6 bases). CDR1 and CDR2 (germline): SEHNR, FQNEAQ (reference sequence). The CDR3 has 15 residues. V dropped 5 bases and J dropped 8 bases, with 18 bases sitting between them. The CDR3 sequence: CASSPDGLTGEKLFF. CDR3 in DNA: TGTGCCAGCAGCCCAGATGGCTTAACAGGGGAAAAACTGTTTTTT.

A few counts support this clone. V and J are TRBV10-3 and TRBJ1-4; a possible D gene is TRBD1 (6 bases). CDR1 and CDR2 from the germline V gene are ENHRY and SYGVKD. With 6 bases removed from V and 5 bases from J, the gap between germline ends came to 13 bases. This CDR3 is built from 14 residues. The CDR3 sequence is CAISEEGGNEKLFF. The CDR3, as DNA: TGTGCCATCAGCGAGGAGGGGGGGAATGAAAAACTGTTTTTT.

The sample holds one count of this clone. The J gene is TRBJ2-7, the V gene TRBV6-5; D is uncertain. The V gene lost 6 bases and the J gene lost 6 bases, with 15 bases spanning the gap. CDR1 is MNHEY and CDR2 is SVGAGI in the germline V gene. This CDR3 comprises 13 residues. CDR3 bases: TGTGCCAGCAGCCGCATTCGATCCGGCGAGCAGTACTTC. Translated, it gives CASSRIRSGEQYF.

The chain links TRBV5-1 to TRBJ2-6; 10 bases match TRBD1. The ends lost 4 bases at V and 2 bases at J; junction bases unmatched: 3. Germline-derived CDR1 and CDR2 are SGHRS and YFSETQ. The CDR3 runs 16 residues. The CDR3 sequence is CASSTGQGPGANVLTF. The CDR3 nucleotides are TGCGCCAGCAGCACGGGACAGGGGCCTGGGGCCAACGTCCTGACTTTC.

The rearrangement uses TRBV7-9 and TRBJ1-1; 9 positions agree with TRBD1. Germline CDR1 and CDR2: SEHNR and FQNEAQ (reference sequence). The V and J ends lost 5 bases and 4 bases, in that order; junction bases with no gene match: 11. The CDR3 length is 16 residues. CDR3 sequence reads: CASSPAGTGLLTEAFF. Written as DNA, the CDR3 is TGTGCCAGCAGCCCCGCCGGGACAGGGTTACTCACTGAAGCTTTCTTT.

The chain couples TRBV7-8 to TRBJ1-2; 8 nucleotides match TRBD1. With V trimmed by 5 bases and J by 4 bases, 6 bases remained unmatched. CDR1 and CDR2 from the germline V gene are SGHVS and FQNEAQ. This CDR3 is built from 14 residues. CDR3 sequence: CASSTSDRGYGYTF. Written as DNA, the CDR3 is TGTGCCAGCAGCACAAGCGACAGGGGCTATGGCTACACCTTC.

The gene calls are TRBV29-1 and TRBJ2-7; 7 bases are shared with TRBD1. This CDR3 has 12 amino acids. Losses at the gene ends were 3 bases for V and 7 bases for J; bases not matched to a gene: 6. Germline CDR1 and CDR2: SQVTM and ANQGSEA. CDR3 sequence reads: CSVDGDRWEQYF. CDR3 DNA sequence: TGCAGCGTTGATGGGGACAGATGGGAGCAGTACTTC.

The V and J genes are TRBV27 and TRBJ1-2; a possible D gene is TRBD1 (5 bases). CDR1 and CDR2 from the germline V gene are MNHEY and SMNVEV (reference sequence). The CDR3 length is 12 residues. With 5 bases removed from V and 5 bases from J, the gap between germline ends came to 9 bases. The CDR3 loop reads CASSHKGYGYTF. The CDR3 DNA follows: TGTGCCAGCAGTCATAAGGGGTATGGCTACACCTTC.

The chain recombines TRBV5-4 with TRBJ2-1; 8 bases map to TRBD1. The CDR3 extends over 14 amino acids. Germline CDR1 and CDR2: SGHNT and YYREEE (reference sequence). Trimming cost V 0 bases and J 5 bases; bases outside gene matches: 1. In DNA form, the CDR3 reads TGTGCCAGCAGCTTGGAGGACAGGGACAATGAGCAGTTCTTC. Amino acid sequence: CASSLEDRDNEQFF.

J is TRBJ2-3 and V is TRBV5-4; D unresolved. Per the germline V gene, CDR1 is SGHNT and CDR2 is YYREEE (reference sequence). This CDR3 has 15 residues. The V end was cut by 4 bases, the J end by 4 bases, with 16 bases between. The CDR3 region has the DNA TGTGCCAGCAGCCCCCGACCGACTGTCCCAGATACGCAGTATTTT. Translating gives CASSPRPTVPDTQYF.

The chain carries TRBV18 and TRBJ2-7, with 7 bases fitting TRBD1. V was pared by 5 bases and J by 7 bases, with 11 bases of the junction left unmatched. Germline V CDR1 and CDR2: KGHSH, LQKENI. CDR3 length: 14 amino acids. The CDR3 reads CASSSTGRIREQYF. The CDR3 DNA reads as TGTGCCAGCTCATCGACAGGGAGAATAAGAGAGCAGTACTTC.

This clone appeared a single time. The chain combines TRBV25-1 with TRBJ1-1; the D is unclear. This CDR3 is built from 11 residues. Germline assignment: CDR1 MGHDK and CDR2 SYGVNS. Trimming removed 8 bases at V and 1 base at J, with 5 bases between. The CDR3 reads CASSRNTEAFF. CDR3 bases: TGTGCCAGCTCGAGGAACACTGAAGCTTTCTTT.

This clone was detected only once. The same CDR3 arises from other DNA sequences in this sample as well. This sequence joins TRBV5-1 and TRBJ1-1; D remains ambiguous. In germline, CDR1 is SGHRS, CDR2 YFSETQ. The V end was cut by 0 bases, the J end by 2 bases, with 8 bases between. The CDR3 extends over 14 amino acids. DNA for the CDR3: TGCGCCAGCAGCTTGGAGTCAGGAAACACTGAAGCTTTCTTT. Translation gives CASSLESGNTEAFF.

The CDR3 loop reads CASRLTGVYNEQFF. For the CDR3, the DNA is TGTGCCAGCAGGCTCACGGGGGTCTACAATGAGCAGTTCTTC. J is TRBJ2-1 and V is TRBV3-1 (or the pseudogene TRBV3-2); tentatively, D is TRBD2 (6 bases). V lost 6 bases and J 3 bases, leaving 12 bases between the germline ends. CDR3 length: 14 amino acids. Germline loops: CDR1 LGHDT, CDR2 YNNKEL (reference sequence).

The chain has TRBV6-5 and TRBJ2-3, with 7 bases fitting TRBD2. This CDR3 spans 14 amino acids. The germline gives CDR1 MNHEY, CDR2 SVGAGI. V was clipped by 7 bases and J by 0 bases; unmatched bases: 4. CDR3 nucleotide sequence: TGTGCCAGCAAGCTAGCGGAAAGCACAGATACGCAGTATTTT. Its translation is CASKLAESTDTQYF.

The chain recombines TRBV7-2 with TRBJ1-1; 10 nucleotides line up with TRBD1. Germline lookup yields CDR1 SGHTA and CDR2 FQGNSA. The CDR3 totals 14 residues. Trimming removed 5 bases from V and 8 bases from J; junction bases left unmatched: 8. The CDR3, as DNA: TGTGCCAGCAGCCTAGGACAGGGGGTCCGCGAAGCTTTCTTT. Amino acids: CASSLGQGVREAFF.

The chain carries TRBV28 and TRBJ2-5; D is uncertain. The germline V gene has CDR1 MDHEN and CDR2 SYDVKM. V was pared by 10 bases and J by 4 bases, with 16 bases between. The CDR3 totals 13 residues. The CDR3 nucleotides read TGTGCCACCACTACGTGGGTTCGAGAGACCCAGTACTTC. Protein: CATTTWVRETQYF.

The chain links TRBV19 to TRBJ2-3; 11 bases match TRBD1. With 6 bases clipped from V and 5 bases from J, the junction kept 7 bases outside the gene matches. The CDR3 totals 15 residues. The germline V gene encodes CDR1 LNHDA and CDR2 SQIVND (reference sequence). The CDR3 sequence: CASSPGQGEVDTQYF. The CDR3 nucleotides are TGTGCCAGTAGCCCGGGACAGGGGGAAGTAGATACGCAGTATTTT.

For the CDR3, the DNA is TGTGCCAGCAGCGAGTACAGGGGGTTACCTAATGAAAAACTGTTTTTT. Translating gives CASSEYRGLPNEKLFF. The chain is built from TRBV6-4 and TRBJ1-4, with TRBD1 matching over 8 bases. This CDR3 has 16 amino acids. The V gene's germline CDR1 is MRHNA and CDR2 SNTAGT. The J segment lost 3 bases and the V segment lost 6 bases, leaving 9 bases of the junction unmatched.

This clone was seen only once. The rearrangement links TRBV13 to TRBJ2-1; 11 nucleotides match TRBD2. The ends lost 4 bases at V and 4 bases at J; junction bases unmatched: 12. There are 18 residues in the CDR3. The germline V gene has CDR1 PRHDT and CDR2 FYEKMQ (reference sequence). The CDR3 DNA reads TGTGCCAGCAGCTCCACTTACCTCACTAGCGGGAGTTACAATGAGCAGTTCTTC. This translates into CASSSTYLTSGSYNEQFF.

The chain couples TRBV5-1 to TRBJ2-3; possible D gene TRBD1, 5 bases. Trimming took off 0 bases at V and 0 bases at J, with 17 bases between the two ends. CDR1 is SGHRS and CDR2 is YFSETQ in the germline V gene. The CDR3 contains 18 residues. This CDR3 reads CASSLVPPQGASTDTQYF. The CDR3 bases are TGCGCCAGCAGCTTGGTGCCACCACAAGGGGCTAGCACAGATACGCAGTATTTT.